The 10 T cell receptor beta chains reported below all come from one sample, sequenced in a study of cytomegalovirus exposure and HLA in healthy donors. The PCR ran on 60 Vbeta and 13 Jbeta primers. Repertoires were generated with immunoSEQ multiplex PCR, while TCRdb's copy carries only in-frame clones and drops some. The table has around 150,000 clones, around 76% seen once. Sequencing was performed on PBMCs. These receptors came from a female donor in good health and CMV-seronegative.

This chain links TRBV5-1 with TRBJ2-5; weak D call: TRBD2 (7 bases). V was pared by 3 bases and J by 5 bases, with 14 bases between. Germline values: CDR1 SGHRS, CDR2 YFSETQ. The CDR3 is 14 residues long. CDR3 DNA sequence: TGCGCCAGCAGCTGGGGGGGGCCCCCTGAGACCCAGTACTTC. Its protein is CASSWGGPPETQYF.

The sample holds one count of this clone. The chain carries TRBV7-9 and TRBJ1-2, with 7 bases identical to TRBD1. V was clipped by 5 bases and J by 3 bases; unmatched bases: 9. The germline V gene has CDR1 SEHNR and CDR2 FQNEAQ (reference sequence). The CDR3 runs to 15 residues. CDR3 coding DNA: TGTGCCAGCAGCCCGGGACAGCTCCGGGACTATGGCTACACCTTC. Amino acid sequence: CASSPGQLRDYGYTF.

This clone was counted a few times. This chain joins TRBV7-7 and TRBJ1-1; no reliable D call. With 4 bases removed from V and 0 bases from J, the gap between germline ends came to 6 bases. The CDR3 consists of 13 residues. Germline-derived CDR1 and CDR2 are SSHAT and FNYEAQ (reference sequence). CDR3 protein: CASSSSLNTEAFF. The CDR3 DNA is TGTGCCAGCAGCTCCAGTTTGAACACTGAAGCTTTCTTT.

The V call is TRBV5-1, the J call TRBJ1-4, with D hard to call. Trimming removed 0 bases from V and 1 base from J, with 10 bases in between. Germline values: CDR1 SGHRS, CDR2 YFSETQ. This CDR3 comprises 16 residues. The chain's CDR3 is CASSLAAGGTNEKLFF. In DNA, the CDR3 is TGCGCCAGCAGCTTGGCCGCGGGAGGAACTAATGAAAAACTGTTTTTT.

With respect to this clone: This sample also contains other DNA sequences that code for the same CDR3. This chain links TRBV29-1 with TRBJ1-2; 7 bases are shared with TRBD1. The germline V gene encodes CDR1 SQVTM and CDR2 ANQGSEA. The V gene end was trimmed by 2 bases and the J gene end by 4 bases; junction bases not matched to a gene: 1. CDR3 size: 12 residues. CDR3: CSVEQGGYGYTF. The CDR3 DNA is TGCAGCGTTGAACAGGGGGGCTATGGCTACACCTTC.

The rearrangement links TRBV5-1 to TRBJ1-6; 9 nucleotides line up with TRBD1. Trimming took 3 bases from V and 0 from J; bases not matched to a gene: 7. The CDR3 is 18 amino acids. The V gene's germline CDR1 is SGHRS and CDR2 YFSETQ. In nucleotides, the CDR3 is TGCGCCAGCAGCTCCGTCTGGACAGGGGACTCCTATAATTCACCCCTCCACTTT. Its translation: CASSSVWTGDSYNSPLHF.

The chain recombines TRBV5-6 with TRBJ2-7, with 11 bases aligning to TRBD1. Germline V gene lookup returns CDR1 SGHDT and CDR2 YYEEEE. The CDR3 covers 12 residues. Trimming cost V 7 bases and J 6 bases; bases outside gene matches: 3. DNA for the CDR3: TGTGCCAGCCGGGGACAGGGGGTCGAGCAGTACTTC. Translating gives CASRGQGVEQYF.

V usage is TRBV6-6 and J usage is TRBJ2-1; 8 bases align to TRBD2. This CDR3 region has 15 residues. Germline CDR1 is MNHNY and CDR2 is SVGAGI (reference sequence). V lost 5 bases and J lost 4; bases outside the gene matches: 7. In DNA, the CDR3 is TGTGCCAGCAGTAGACCAGCGGGAGCGTACAATGAGCAGTTCTTC. Encoded protein: CASSRPAGAYNEQFF.

This clone was seen once. This chain uses TRBV5-1 with TRBJ1-2; weak D call: TRBD1 (6 bases). This CDR3 contains 12 residues. Germline CDR1 and CDR2: SGHRS and YFSETQ. Trimming removed 1 base from V and 8 bases from J, with 9 bases in between. The CDR3 reads CASSLHRDGYTF. The CDR3 bases are TGCGCCAGCAGCTTGCACAGGGACGGCTACACCTTC.

The CDR3, as DNA: TGTGCCAGCAGCCTCCTTCCGGGAGGTAGGACTGAAGCTTTCTTT. It specifies CASSLLPGGRTEAFF. J is TRBJ1-1 and V is TRBV7-2; D ambiguous. V lost 5 bases to trimming and J lost 5 bases, with 18 bases between them. Germline lookup yields CDR1 SGHTA and CDR2 FQGNSA. The length of the CDR3 is 15 residues.